Presented here are 23 T cell receptor beta chains from one specimen sequenced in a study of identical twins. Using its own MiXCR run on the 5' RACE reads, TCRdb lists one record per CDR3 protein. The sample has just over 500,000 distinct CDR3 sequences; less than 25% are singletons. These records were also assigned to another study, of T cells expressing NK-cell markers.

The sequenced sample was CD4+ T cells sorted from blood. These receptors all stem from a woman aged 18-30 years in good health.

This clonotype has ten or more counts. The CDR3 DNA reads TGCAGTGCAGAGGGGACTAATGTTGATGAGCAGTTCTTC. This codes for CSAEGTNVDEQFF. The J gene is TRBJ2-1, the V gene TRBV20-1; TRBD2 agrees at 7 bases. The length of the CDR3 is 13 residues. J gave up 8 bases and V 6 bases, and 10 bases lay outside the gene matches. The germline gives CDR1 DFQATT, CDR2 SNEGSKA (reference sequence).

The chain joins TRBV13 to TRBJ1-6; D not certain. The CDR3 is made up of 17 amino acids. The V end was cut by 3 bases, the J end by 0 bases, with 12 bases between. Germline assignment: CDR1 PRHDT and CDR2 FYEKMQ (reference sequence). The CDR3 loop reads CASSLQGLSSYNSPLHF. CDR3 nucleotide sequence: TGTGCCAGCAGCTTGCAAGGGTTGAGCTCCTATAATTCACCCCTCCACTTT.

The V gene is TRBV6-1, the J gene TRBJ2-3; TRBD2 agrees at 11 bases. Germline-derived CDR1 and CDR2 are MNHNS and SASEGT. J lost 1 base, V lost 6 bases, and 3 bases had no gene match. The CDR3 runs to 15 residues. CDR3 coding DNA: TGTGCCAGCAGGCTTAGCGGGAGGGGCACAGATACGCAGTATTTT. Residues: CASRLSGRGTDTQYF.

V usage is TRBV7-2 and J usage is TRBJ2-3; no definite D call. With 3 bases removed from V and 4 bases from J, the gap between germline ends came to 5 bases. The germline V gene encodes CDR1 SGHTA and CDR2 FQGNSA. The CDR3 loop spans 12 amino acids. In DNA, the CDR3 is TGTGCCAGCAGCTTTATCGCAGATACGCAGTATTTT. As protein: CASSFIADTQYF.

This clonotype was found a few times. The chain links TRBV29-1 to TRBJ2-1; D unclear. V gave up 7 bases and J gave up 6 bases, with 7 bases separating them. CDR1 and CDR2 (germline): SQVTM, ANQGSEA. CDR3 length equals 10 residues. In nucleotides, the CDR3 is TGCAGCGGCCAAGTCAATGAGCAGTTCTTC. This sequence encodes CSGQVNEQFF.

This chain links TRBV20-1 with TRBJ2-4, with 8 bases that match TRBD2. The germline V gene encodes CDR1 DFQATT and CDR2 SNEGSKA (reference sequence). This CDR3 region has 14 residues. V lost 6 bases, J lost 9 bases, and 13 bases stayed unmatched. CDR3 residues: CSAPFPGGDGIQYF. CDR3 in DNA: TGCAGTGCCCCATTCCCCGGGGGGGATGGCATTCAGTACTTC.

The chain is built from TRBV15 and TRBJ1-1; no firm D call. Germline values: CDR1 LNHNV, CDR2 YYDKDF (reference sequence). The V end lost 2 bases, the J end lost 11 bases, and 12 bases lay between the germline ends. This CDR3 contains 12 residues. Written as DNA, the CDR3 is TGTGCCACCAGCAGAAATGAGGGTGAGGCTTTCTTT. Encoded protein: CATSRNEGEAFF.

The J gene is TRBJ1-1, the V gene TRBV5-6; D ambiguous. The CDR3 contains 19 residues. Trimming left V 1 base short and J 0 bases short, with 22 bases between. From germline, CDR1 is SGHDT and CDR2 YYEEEE. DNA for the CDR3: TGTGCCAGCAGCTTGACTCCCGCAACCAAGGAAGATTTGAACACTGAAGCTTTCTTT. It encodes CASSLTPATKEDLNTEAFF.

This clonotype was counted many times. The V call is TRBV10-1, the J call TRBJ2-1, with D perhaps matching TRBD2 (5 bases). Per germline, CDR1 WNHNN and CDR2 SYGVQD (reference sequence). The CDR3 runs to 14 residues. Trimming shortened V by 1 base and J by 8 bases, and 12 bases separated the two germline ends. The CDR3 DNA follows: TGCGCCAGCAGTGAGTTACCGGGGAGCGATGAGCAGTTCTTC. This gives the protein CASSELPGSDEQFF.

This sequence joins TRBV7-8 and TRBJ2-5, with 15 bases matching TRBD2. V lost 5 bases, J lost 7 bases, and 14 bases stayed unmatched. The CDR3 is made up of 18 amino acids. Germline V gene lookup returns CDR1 SGHVS and CDR2 FQNEAQ. Written as DNA, the CDR3 is TGTGCCAGCAGCAGGACTAGCGGGGGGGGTACGGCCTCTGGGACCCAGTACTTC. Protein: CASSRTSGGGTASGTQYF. The whole variable domain, remainder taken from reference TRBV7-8 and TRBJ2-5, is GAGVSQSPRYKVAKRGQDVALRCDPISGHVSLFWYQQALGQGPEFLTYFQNEAQLDKSGLPSDRFFAERPEGSVSTLKIQRTQQEDSAVYLCASSRTSGGGTASGTQYFGPGTRLLVL.

This chain links TRBV12-3 or TRBV12-4 with TRBJ2-7, with no clear D. The CDR3 spans 14 residues. Trimming took off 3 bases at V and 3 bases at J, with 12 bases between the two ends. In DNA, the CDR3 is TGTGCCAGCAGTTTGGGAAGGATCCTCTACGAGCAGTACTTC. This encodes CASSLGRILYEQYF.

The CDR3 DNA reads TGCAGTGGGGACAAGGAGACAGATACGCAGTATTTT. Amino acids: CSGDKETDTQYF. This chain links TRBV20-1 with TRBJ2-3; possibly TRBD1 for D (6 bases). The V and J ends lost 7 bases and 3 bases respectively, with 11 bases between them. The CDR3 sequence is 12 residues long. Looked up from germline, CDR1 is DFQATT and CDR2 is SNEGSKA (reference sequence).

A few counts support this clonotype. The V call is TRBV29-1, the J call TRBJ1-1; D not certain. The CDR3 consists of 12 residues. Trimming took off 6 bases at V and 0 bases at J, with 8 bases between the two ends. CDR1 SQVTM and CDR2 ANQGSEA come from the germline V gene. The CDR3 reads CSVLALNTEAFF. CDR3 coding DNA: TGCAGCGTCCTCGCATTGAACACTGAAGCTTTCTTT.

The DNA of the CDR3 is TGTGCCAGCAGCTTAAAATCGGAGAATGAGCAGTTCTTC. Translating gives CASSLKSENEQFF. V and J are TRBV7-9 and TRBJ2-1; D uncertain. Germline CDR1 reads SEHNR; CDR2 reads FQNEAQ (reference sequence). V was clipped by 2 bases and J by 7 bases, with 9 bases between them. The CDR3 length is 13 residues.

This chain joins TRBV20-1 and TRBJ1-1; D might be TRBD1 (5 bases). The length of the CDR3 is 12 residues. Deletions cut 4 bases from V and 5 bases from J, with 11 bases between. CDR1 DFQATT and CDR2 SNEGSKA come from the germline V gene (reference sequence). DNA for the CDR3: TGCAGTGCTAAGTCCGGGGGTACTGAAGCTTTCTTT. Encoded protein: CSAKSGGTEAFF.

J is TRBJ2-1 and V is TRBV29-1; 9 bases are shared with TRBD2. From germline, CDR1 is SQVTM and CDR2 ANQGSEA. Trimming took 7 bases from V and 8 from J; bases not matched to a gene: 12. The CDR3 length is 14 residues. In nucleotides, the CDR3 is TGCAGCGCCAGCTTGGCGGGAGGGCCGTATGAGCAGTTCTTC. This codes for CSASLAGGPYEQFF.

This clonotype occurred a few times. The V and J genes are TRBV20-1 and TRBJ2-3; 8 nucleotides line up with TRBD2. Germline loops: CDR1 DFQATT, CDR2 SNEGSKA (reference sequence). The ends lost 6 bases at V and 4 bases at J; junction bases unmatched: 3. The CDR3 is 12 amino acids. The CDR3 DNA reads as TGCAGTGCAACGACTAGCGCAGATACGCAGTATTTT. Translating it yields CSATTSADTQYF.

The chain combines TRBV10-3 with TRBJ2-7, with D hard to call. Trimming removed 11 bases at V and 2 bases at J, with 10 bases between. From germline, CDR1 is ENHRY and CDR2 SYGVKD. The length of the CDR3 is 11 residues. The CDR3 bases are TGTGCCGCGCAGGACGCCTACGAGCAGTACTTC. Its translation: CAAQDAYEQYF.

In its sample, this clonotype was seen a few times. The genes are TRBV5-1 and TRBJ2-5, with 11 bases matching TRBD2. The CDR3 loop spans 16 amino acids. Germline CDR1 reads SGHRS; CDR2 reads YFSETQ. The J segment lost 3 bases and the V segment lost 8 bases, leaving 12 bases of the junction unmatched. In DNA, the CDR3 is TGCGCCAGTTACCTTTCGGGACTAGCGGCAAAAGAGACCCAGTACTTC. It codes for CASYLSGLAAKETQYF. The whole variable domain, filled in from reference TRBV5-1 and TRBJ2-5, reads KAGVTQTPRYLIKTRGQQVTLSCSPISGHRSVSWYQQTPGQGLQFLFEYFSETQRNKGNFPGRFSGRQFSNSRSEMNVSTLELGDSALYLCASYLSGLAAKETQYFGPGTRLLVL.

This sequence joins TRBV7-2 and TRBJ2-5, with D perhaps being TRBD1 or TRBD2 (5 bases each). The germline V gene has CDR1 SGHTA and CDR2 FQGNSA. The CDR3 runs to 16 residues. V was pared by 2 bases and J by 5 bases, with 18 bases between. This chain's CDR3 is CASSLLRDPVRETQYF. The DNA for the CDR3 is TGTGCCAGCAGCTTACTCCGGGACCCGGTGCGGGAGACCCAGTACTTC.

This clonotype was seen a handful of times. This chain links TRBV10-3 with TRBJ1-2; D might be TRBD1 (5 bases). Per germline, CDR1 ENHRY and CDR2 SYGVKD. V was shortened by 6 bases and J by 1 base, with 6 bases between the two germline ends. The length of the CDR3 is 12 residues. CDR3 nucleotides: TGTGCCATCAGAGACAGTAACTATGGCTACACCTTC. It yields the protein CAIRDSNYGYTF.

This sequence joins TRBV5-6 and TRBJ1-2; TRBD1 matches at 7 bases. The CDR3 consists of 14 residues. Germline V lookup: CDR1 SGHDT, CDR2 YYEEEE. Unmatched junction bases numbered 6, after V lost 0 bases and J lost 7 bases. The DNA of the CDR3 is TGTGCCAGCAGCTTGGTGGACAGGTCGTTTGGCTACACCTTC. Amino acid sequence: CASSLVDRSFGYTF.

The chain recombines TRBV29-1 with TRBJ1-2; 8 nucleotides line up with TRBD1. V dropped 4 bases and J dropped 4; count of bases not matched to a gene: 5. Germline CDR1 is SQVTM and CDR2 is ANQGSEA. The CDR3 is 13 residues long. As DNA, the CDR3 is TGCAGCGTTGGACAGGGGCTTGGCTATGGCTACACCTTC. Translating it yields CSVGQGLGYGYTF.